This T cell receptor beta chain is drawn from a study of blood T cell repertoires in COVID-19. Study-wide context: Acute and convalescent COVID-19 specimens originated in the United States, Italy and Spain. The analysed material was cDNA or gDNA that came from T cells, B-cell-depleted T cells, or PBMCs.

V lost 4 bases to trimming and J lost 10 bases, with 11 bases between them. Germline values: CDR1 DFQATT, CDR2 SNEGSKA (reference sequence). CDR3 length: 11 residues. Authors' analysis steps: The assay estimated nucleated cells by amplifying reference gene primers. TCRdb's table, derived via immunoSEQ multiplex PCR, lists solely in-frame clones and lacks some. Clone size and V and J calls were adopted from that table, with D and trimming inferred from the DNA. Altogether approximately 260,000 clones are present, 75% to 90% being singletons, with the ten largest covering roughly 4.5%. The specimen was peripheral blood. This TCR was recovered from a man aged 55 to 70 who had recovered from COVID-19. V usage is TRBV20-1 and J usage is TRBJ2-1, with a tentative D call TRBD2 (6 bases). The CDR3 here is CSATRAGEQFF. The CDR3 DNA reads TGCAGTGCTACCCGAGCGGGCGAGCAGTTCTTC.